The clone carrying this T cell receptor (beta chain) was seen ten or more times. The antigen is not known. The V gene's germline CDR1 is LNHNV and CDR2 YYDKDF (reference sequence). The CDR3 loop spans 14 amino acids. The V and J ends lost 1 base and 5 bases respectively, with 8 bases between them. This sample was included in a study of response to subunit inactivated influenza vaccine. Study conclusions and caveats: It was suggested by the authors that few new T cells are recruited by each seasonal influenza vaccination.

One entry per CDR3 protein, called by TCRdb with MiXCR from the RT-PCR reads. This table holds approximately 700,000 distinct CDR3 sequences, around 14% found once. The chain links TRBV15 to TRBJ2-2; D might be TRBD2 (6 bases). The TCR was taken from a man aged 45-65 years who received an inactivated influenza vaccine. The sequencing here drew on PBMCs from blood, taken 14 to 15 days before vaccination. In nucleotides, the CDR3 is TGTGCCACCAGCAGAGGTGGGGGGACCGGGGAGCTGTTTTTT. Protein: CATSRGGGTGELFF. Full variable domain (remainder filled in from reference TRBV15 and TRBJ2-2): DAMVIQNPRYQVTQFGKPVTLSCSQTLNHNVMYWYQQKSSQAPKLLFHYYDKDFNNEADTPDNFQSRRPNTSFCFLDIRSPGLGDTAMYLCATSRGGGTGELFFGEGSRLTVL.